The rows below give T cell receptor beta chains drawn from one sample of a study of shared clonotypes between healthy human individuals. This table comes from immunoSEQ multiplex PCR, and its TCRdb copy is limited to in-frame clones, with some not included. The repertoire holds over a million clones, with more than 95% as singletons. Sample: naive CD4+ T cells sorted from blood. These receptors all stem from a man aged 25-45 years in good health. CDR3s include the opening cysteine and the closing phenylalanine or tryptophan. A D gene is named only where the DNA matches it firmly. Clone sizes are given selectively: once, few, many, or a class where the clone is expanded.

j_call | d_call | clone_size | v_call | cdr3_aa | cdr3_nt
TRBJ2-1 | TRBD2 | - | TRBV9 | CASSGGLAGLHEQFF | TGTGCCAGCAGCGGCGGATTAGCGGGACTCCATGAGCAGTTCTTC
TRBJ1-1 | - | - | TRBV15 | CATSSSTGWNTEAFF | TGTGCCACCAGCAGTAGTACAGGGTGGAACACTGAAGCTTTCTTT
TRBJ2-2 | TRBD2 | - | TRBV6-5 | CASSYTGGTNTGELFF | TGTGCCAGCAGTTACACGGGAGGGACCAACACCGGGGAGCTGTTTTTT
TRBJ1-2 | - | - | TRBV5-4 | CASSSTAEGGFGYTF | TGTGCCAGCAGCTCAACCGCCGAGGGGGGCTTCGGCTACACCTTC
TRBJ2-7 | - | - | TRBV9 | CASSVLGANDEQYF | TGTGCCAGCAGCGTCCTGGGAGCCAATGACGAGCAGTACTTC
TRBJ1-2 | - | once | TRBV5-4 | CASSLDGFLYGYTF | TGTGCCAGCAGCTTGGATGGGTTTCTCTATGGCTACACCTTC
TRBJ2-1 | TRBD2 | - | TRBV7-3 | CASSLIAGGMGNEQFF | TGTGCCAGCAGCCTAATAGCGGGAGGGATGGGCAATGAGCAGTTCTTC
TRBJ1-2 | - | - | TRBV19 | CASSIVARQVFYGYTF | TGTGCCAGTAGTATAGTAGCGCGACAGGTTTTCTATGGCTACACCTTC
TRBJ2-2 | - | - | TRBV15 | CATSRTLMDTGELFF | TGTGCCACCAGCAGGACACTTATGGACACCGGGGAGCTGTTTTTT
TRBJ2-7 | - | - | TRBV2 | CASSVLHEQYF | TGTGCCAGCAGTGTCCTTCACGAGCAGTACTTC
TRBJ1-5 | - | - | TRBV19 | CASSYLGNQPQHF | TGTGCCAGTAGTTACTTAGGGAATCAGCCCCAGCATTTT
TRBJ1-4 | TRBD1 | - | TRBV15 | CATSRTSDRVFEKLFF | TGTGCCACCAGCAGAACCTCGGACAGGGTTTTTGAAAAACTGTTTTTT
TRBJ2-7 | TRBD2 | - | TRBV10-1 | CASSTGTSGRSPYEQYF | TGCGCCAGCAGTACCGGGACTAGCGGGAGGTCGCCCTACGAGCAGTACTTC
TRBJ1-3 | - | - | TRBV6-6 | CASSYSDDTIYF | TGTGCCAGCAGTTACTCGGATGACACCATATATTTT
TRBJ1-1 | TRBD1 | - | TRBV7-6 | CASSPQGVEAFF | TGTGCCAGCAGCCCGCAGGGGGTTGAAGCTTTCTTT
TRBJ1-1 | - | - | TRBV5-1 | CASSQGLDTEAFF | TGCGCCAGCAGCCAGGGTTTGGACACTGAAGCTTTCTTT
TRBJ2-3 | - | - | TRBV9 | CASSVALSFERPDTQYF | TGTGCCAGCAGCGTAGCCCTGAGTTTCGAGCGACCAGATACGCAGTATTTT